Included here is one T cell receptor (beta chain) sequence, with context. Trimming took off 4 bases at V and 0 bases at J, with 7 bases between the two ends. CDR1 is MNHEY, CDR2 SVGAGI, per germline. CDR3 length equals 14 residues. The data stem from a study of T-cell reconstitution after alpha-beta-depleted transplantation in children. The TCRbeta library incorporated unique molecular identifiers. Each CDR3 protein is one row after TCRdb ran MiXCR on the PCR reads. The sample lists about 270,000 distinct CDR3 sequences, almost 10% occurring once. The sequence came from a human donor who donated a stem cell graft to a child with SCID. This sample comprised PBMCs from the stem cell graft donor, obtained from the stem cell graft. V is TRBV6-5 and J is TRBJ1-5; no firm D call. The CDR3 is CASSSLASNQPQHF. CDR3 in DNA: TGTGCCAGCAGTTCCCTCGCTAGCAATCAGCCCCAGCATTTT.